These T cell receptor beta chains were read from a single sample in a study of tumor and adjacent non-tumor tissue in lung cancer. TCRdb redid the calling of the multiplex PCR reads with MiXCR, one entry per CDR3 protein. Among under 85,000 distinct CDR3 sequences listed, around 80% were seen once. Input material: distant non-tumor lung tissue. All receptors derive from a man aged 65-85 years with non-small cell lung cancer. Each CDR3 is given without its conserved first and last residue. A D gene is named only where the DNA matches it firmly.

d_gene	v_gene	j_gene	CDR3aa
TRBD1	TRBV5-1	TRBJ2-6	ASGPTGAVISGANILT
NA	TRBV10-3	TRBJ1-5	ATSESTPQNQPQH
TRBD1	TRBV6-2/TRBV6-3	TRBJ2-2	TSSSGTGGTGELF
NA	TRBV20-1	TRBJ2-3	CARLILDTQY
TRBD2	TRBV5-6	TRBJ2-1	ASSSGLSSGVRSEQF
NA	TRBV14	TRBJ2-2	ASSQEFGNTGELF
NA	TRBV20-1	TRBJ2-7	SHRPTSLDEQY
NA	TRBV4-1	TRBJ2-3	ASSNGARAFVDTQY
TRBD1	TRBV11-2	TRBJ2-2	ASSLVGTGVAGELY
NA	TRBV28	TRBJ2-7	TSRTGTSSYEQY
TRBD2	TRBV12-3/TRBV12-4	TRBJ2-1	ASIESGTYNVQF
TRBD2	TRBV4-1	TRBJ2-2	ASRARGSGGGPRGIGELF
NA	TRBV30	TRBJ1-3	AWSVLSAPGRDTIY
NA	TRBV11-2	TRBJ2-7	ASSQRGGTYEQY
NA	TRBV6-6	TRBJ2-2	ASKQGIGNSGELF
TRBD1	TRBV29-1	TRBJ1-6	SVAGTVNSPLH
NA	TRBV11-2	TRBJ2-1	ASSPGIGRDNEQS
TRBD1	TRBV5-1	TRBJ2-5	ASSNPTGGETQY
NA	TRBV5-4	TRBJ1-3	ASNSASGGNTIY
NA	TRBV6-1	TRBJ2-7	ASSEVGGASFEQY
NA	TRBV28	TRBJ1-2	ASTLRVTETWKGYT
NA	TRBV28	TRBJ1-1	VSSLGRSEAF
NA	TRBV6-1	TRBJ2-7	ASRDNPTEREQY
TRBD1	TRBV12-3/TRBV12-4	TRBJ1-1	VSSFDRVETEAF
NA	TRBV29-1	TRBJ2-7	SARRGTSYEQY
NA	TRBV5-5	TRBJ1-2	VSSLEYLGQGRGYT
TRBD1	TRBV5-1	TRBJ1-1	ARVYRGATEAF
TRBD1	TRBV5-5	TRBJ2-7	AGSWDRGGQY
NA	TRBV29-1	TRBJ1-1	SVVAKRPEAF
TRBD1	TRBV20-1	TRBJ1-6	NASKGAYSPLH
NA	TRBV7-2	TRBJ1-2	ASSLGSGDGYGYT
TRBD1	TRBV2	TRBJ2-7	ASSTPGTASYEQY
NA	TRBV29-1	TRBJ2-2	SVGGPANTGELF